The following is a T cell receptor (beta chain) sequence with its context. Its antigen is unknown. No much larger clonotype is one base removed from it; base qualities were not supplied. The CDR3 holds 18 amino acids from the cysteine to the phenylalanine. Kept here is only the CDR3 DNA, which spans 54 bases and is read in frame from base 1. The V end gives up 2 bases and the J end 1 base, leaving 9 bases in the junction not matched to a gene. Taken from the germline V gene, the CDR1 and CDR2 loops are SNHLY and FYNNEI. The sample originates from a study of blood T cell repertoires in COVID-19 (dated by TCRdb to about 2020). Some background on the complete study: Collaborator samples came from the United States, Italy and Spain and covered acute and convalescent phases of COVID-19. Samples came from the ongoing ImmuneRACE study (first 160 participants) plus 1,254 subjects from 6 global collaborators. The material from the prospective study consisted of cDNA or gDNA derived from T cells, B-cell-depleted T cells, or PBMCs. Deeply sampled blood TCRbeta repertoires from subjects exposed to, actively infected with, or recovered from COVID-19 were included in the dataset. A de-identified subject ID, COVID-19 status, age in years and sex were almost always included in the sample metadata. Where HLA class I and class II types were available, the types were taken from metadata supplied by the sample provider, not from assay-based typing. The repertoires were released in a freely available public database intended as a resource for research on the immune response to SARS-CoV-2.

TCRbeta CDR3 regions were amplified from genomic DNA using the immunoSEQ Assay, a bias-controlled multiplex PCR. Regarding the original processing steps: The number of nucleated cells in each sample was estimated by amplification of reference gene primers within the assay. To quantify the absolute abundance of each unique TCRbeta CDR3 rearrangement, sequence reads were collapsed and filtered. Productive Simpson clonality was computed per sample as the square root of Simpson's diversity index over productive rearrangements. TCRdb mirrors the immuneACCESS table, restricted to in-frame sequences. Some clones are absent from its copies; in checked studies, under half trace to an unresolved V gene, and the reason for the others is unknown. That table supplies the V and J calls and clone size; D and trimming were determined from the DNA. The sample includes about 25,000 clones, with around 88% observed a single time. Over 7.5% of the sample comes from the top ten.

General findings and caveats noted by the study authors: The quantity of clinical and demographic metadata differed by source and by participant and was supplied without curation.

Whole blood was collected in K2EDTA tubes by collaborating institutions according to the institutions' own protocols. For TCRbeta analysis, collaborators shipped samples as frozen whole blood, isolated PBMCs, or DNA extracted from either of those sample types. Material for sequencing was peripheral blood. This sequence originates from a human donor with active COVID-19. The donor label of this sample is uncertain. Recombination connected TRBV2 to TRBJ2-5; TRBD2 matches 11 bases in the middle. The CDR3 here reads CASSEKVPGLAVQETQYF. The DNA is as follows: TGTGCCAGCAGTGAAAAGGTTCCGGGACTAGCGGTCCAAGAGACCCAGTACTTC.